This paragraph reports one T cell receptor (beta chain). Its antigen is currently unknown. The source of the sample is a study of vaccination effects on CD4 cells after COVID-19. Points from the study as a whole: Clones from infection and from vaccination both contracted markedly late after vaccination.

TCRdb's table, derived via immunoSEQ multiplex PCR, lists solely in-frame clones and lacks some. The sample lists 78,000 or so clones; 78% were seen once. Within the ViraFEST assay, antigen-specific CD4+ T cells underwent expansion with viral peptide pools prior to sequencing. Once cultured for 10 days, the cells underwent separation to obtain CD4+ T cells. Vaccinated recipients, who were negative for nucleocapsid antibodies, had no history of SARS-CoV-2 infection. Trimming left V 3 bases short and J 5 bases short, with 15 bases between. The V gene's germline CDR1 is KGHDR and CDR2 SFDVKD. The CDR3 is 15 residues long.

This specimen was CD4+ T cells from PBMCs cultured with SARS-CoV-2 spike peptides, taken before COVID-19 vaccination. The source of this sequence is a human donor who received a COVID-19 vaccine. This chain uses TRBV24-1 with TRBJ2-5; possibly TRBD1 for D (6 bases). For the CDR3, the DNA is TGTGCCACCAGTGATCCTCGGGACACCCGGGAGACCCAGTACTTC. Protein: CATSDPRDTRETQYF.